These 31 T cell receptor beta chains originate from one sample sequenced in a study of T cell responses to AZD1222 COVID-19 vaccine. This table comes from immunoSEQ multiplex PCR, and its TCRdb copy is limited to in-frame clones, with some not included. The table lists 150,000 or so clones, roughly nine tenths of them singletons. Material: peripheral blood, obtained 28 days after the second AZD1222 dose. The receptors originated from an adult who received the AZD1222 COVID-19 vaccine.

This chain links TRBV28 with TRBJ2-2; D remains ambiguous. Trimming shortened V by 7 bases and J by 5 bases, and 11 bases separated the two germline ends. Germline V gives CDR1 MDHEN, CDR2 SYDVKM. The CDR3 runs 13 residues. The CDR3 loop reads CASTGTLTGELFF. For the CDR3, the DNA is TGTGCCAGCACGGGCACATTAACCGGGGAGCTGTTTTTT.

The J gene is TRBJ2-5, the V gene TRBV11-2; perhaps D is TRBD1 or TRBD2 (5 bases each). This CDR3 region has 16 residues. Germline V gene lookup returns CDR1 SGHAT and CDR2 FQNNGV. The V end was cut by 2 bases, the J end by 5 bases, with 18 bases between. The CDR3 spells CASSLRTRQGEETQYF. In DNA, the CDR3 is TGTGCCAGCAGCTTACGTACCCGACAAGGGGAGGAGACCCAGTACTTC. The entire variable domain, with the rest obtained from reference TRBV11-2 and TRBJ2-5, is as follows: EAGVAQSPRYKIIEKRQSVAFWCNPISGHATLYWYQQILGQGPKLLIQFQNNGVVDDSQLPKDRFSAERLKGVDSTLKIQPAKLEDSAVYLCASSLRTRQGEETQYFGPGTRLLVL.

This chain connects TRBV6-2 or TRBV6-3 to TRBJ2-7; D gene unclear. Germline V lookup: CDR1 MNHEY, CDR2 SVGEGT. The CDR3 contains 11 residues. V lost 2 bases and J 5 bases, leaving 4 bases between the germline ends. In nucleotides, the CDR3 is TGTGCCAGCAGTTACGTCCACGAGCAGTACTTC. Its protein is CASSYVHEQYF.

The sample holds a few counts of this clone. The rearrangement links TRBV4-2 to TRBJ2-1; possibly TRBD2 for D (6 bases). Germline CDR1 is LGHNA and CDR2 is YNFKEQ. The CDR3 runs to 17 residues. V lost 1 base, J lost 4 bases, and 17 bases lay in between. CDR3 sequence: CASSQAYRGTTYNEQFF. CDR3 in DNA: TGTGCCAGCAGCCAAGCGTATCGGGGGACCACTTACAATGAGCAGTTCTTC.

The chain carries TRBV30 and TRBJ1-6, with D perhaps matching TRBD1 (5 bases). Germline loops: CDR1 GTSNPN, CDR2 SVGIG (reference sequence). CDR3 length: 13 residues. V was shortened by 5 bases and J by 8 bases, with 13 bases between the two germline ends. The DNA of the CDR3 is TGTGCCTGGGGCAAAGGGGTAGATTCACCCCTCCACTTT. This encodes CAWGKGVDSPLHF.

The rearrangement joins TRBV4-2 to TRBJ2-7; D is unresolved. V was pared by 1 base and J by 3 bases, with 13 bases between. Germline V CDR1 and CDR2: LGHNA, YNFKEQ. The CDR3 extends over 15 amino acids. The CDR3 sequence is CASSQGGPTGYEQYF. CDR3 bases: TGTGCCAGCAGCCAAGGTGGACCCACCGGCTACGAGCAGTACTTC.

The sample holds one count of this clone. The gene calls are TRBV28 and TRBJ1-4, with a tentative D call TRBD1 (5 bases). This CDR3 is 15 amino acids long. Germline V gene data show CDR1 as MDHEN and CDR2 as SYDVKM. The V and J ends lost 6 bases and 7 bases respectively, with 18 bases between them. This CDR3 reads CASSALEGMGEKLFF. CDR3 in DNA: TGTGCCAGCAGCGCTCTTGAGGGGATGGGTGAAAAACTGTTTTTT.

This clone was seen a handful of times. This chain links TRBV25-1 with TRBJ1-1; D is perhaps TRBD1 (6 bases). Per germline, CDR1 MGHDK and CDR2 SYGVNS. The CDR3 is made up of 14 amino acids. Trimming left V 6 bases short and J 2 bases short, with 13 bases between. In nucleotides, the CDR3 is TGTGCCAGCAGCCTGGGAGGGGGAAACACTGAAGCTTTCTTT. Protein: CASSLGGGNTEAFF.

CDR3: CASSEEQETQYF. The CDR3 DNA follows: TGTGCCAGCAGTGAGGAGCAAGAGACCCAGTACTTC. J is TRBJ2-5 and V is TRBV2; D call uncertain. Per germline, CDR1 SNHLY and CDR2 FYNNEI. This CDR3 has 12 residues. The V end was cut by 3 bases, the J end by 2 bases, with 4 bases between.

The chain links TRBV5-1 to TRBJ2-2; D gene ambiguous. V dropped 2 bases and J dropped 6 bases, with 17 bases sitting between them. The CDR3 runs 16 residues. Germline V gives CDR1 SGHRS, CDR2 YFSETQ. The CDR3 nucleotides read TGCGCCAGCAGCTTACGCCCACTGGAAAGCGCCGGGGAGCTGTTTTTT. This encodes CASSLRPLESAGELFF.

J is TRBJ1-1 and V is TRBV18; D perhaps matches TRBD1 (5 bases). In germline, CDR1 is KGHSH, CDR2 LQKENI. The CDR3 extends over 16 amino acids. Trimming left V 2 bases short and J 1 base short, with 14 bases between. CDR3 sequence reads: CASSPSRVGANTEAFF. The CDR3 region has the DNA TGTGCCAGCTCACCAAGTAGGGTTGGGGCGAACACTGAAGCTTTCTTT.

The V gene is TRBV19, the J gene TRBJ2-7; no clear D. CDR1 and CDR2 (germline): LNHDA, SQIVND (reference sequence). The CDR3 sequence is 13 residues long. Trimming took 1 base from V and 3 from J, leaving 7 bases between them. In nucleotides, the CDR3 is TGTGCCAGTAGTATAGGACAAGTCTACGAGCAGTACTTC. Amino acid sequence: CASSIGQVYEQYF.

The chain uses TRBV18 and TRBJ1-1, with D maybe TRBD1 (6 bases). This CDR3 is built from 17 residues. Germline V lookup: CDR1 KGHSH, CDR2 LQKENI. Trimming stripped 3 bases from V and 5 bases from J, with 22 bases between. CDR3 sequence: CASSPRATGGRTTEAFF. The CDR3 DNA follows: TGTGCCAGCTCACCGCGAGCAACTGGGGGGCGAACGACTGAAGCTTTCTTT.

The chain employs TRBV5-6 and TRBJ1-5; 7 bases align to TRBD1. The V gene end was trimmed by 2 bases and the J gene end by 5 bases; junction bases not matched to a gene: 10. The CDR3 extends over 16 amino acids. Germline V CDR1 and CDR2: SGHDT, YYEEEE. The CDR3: CASSLSKQGKDQPQHF. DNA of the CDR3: TGTGCCAGCAGCTTAAGCAAACAGGGGAAGGATCAGCCCCAGCATTTT.

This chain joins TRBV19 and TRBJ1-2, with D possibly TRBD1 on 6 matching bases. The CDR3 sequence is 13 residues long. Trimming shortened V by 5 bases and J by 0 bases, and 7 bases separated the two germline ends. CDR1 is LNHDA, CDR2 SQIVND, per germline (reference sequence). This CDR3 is CASSDRTNYGYTF. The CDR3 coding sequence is TGTGCCAGTAGTGACAGGACTAACTATGGCTACACCTTC.

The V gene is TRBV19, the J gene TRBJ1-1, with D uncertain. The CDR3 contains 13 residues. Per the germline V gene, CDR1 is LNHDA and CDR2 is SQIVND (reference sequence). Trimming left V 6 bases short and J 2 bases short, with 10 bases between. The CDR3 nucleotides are TGTGCCAGTAGCTTGACCCTTAACACTGAAGCTTTCTTT. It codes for CASSLTLNTEAFF.

The DNA for the CDR3 is TGTGCCAGCAGTGGGGTCGGCACGCACTATGGCTACACCTTC. The encoded protein is CASSGVGTHYGYTF. V gene TRBV25-1 combines with J gene TRBJ1-2, with D unclear. Germline CDR1 is MGHDK and CDR2 is SYGVNS. V lost 4 bases and J lost 3, with 12 bases in between. The CDR3 runs 14 residues.

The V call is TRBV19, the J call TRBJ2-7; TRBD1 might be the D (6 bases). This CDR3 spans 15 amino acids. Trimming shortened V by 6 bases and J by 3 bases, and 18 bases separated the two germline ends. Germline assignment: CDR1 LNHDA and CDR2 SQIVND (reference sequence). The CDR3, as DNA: TGTGCCAGTAGGGACACCCTAAAGGGGGTCTACGAGCAGTACTTC. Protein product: CASRDTLKGVYEQYF.

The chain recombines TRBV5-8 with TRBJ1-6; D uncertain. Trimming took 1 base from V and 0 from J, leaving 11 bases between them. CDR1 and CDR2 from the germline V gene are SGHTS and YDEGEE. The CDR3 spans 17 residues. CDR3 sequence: CASSLFRKSSYNSPLHF. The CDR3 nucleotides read TGTGCCAGCAGCTTGTTCAGAAAGAGCTCCTATAATTCACCCCTCCACTTT.

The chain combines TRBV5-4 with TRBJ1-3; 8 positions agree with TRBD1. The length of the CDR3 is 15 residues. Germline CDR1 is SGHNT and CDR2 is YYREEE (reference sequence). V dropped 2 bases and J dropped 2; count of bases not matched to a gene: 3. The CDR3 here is CASSFQGAAGNTIYF. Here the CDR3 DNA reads TGTGCCAGCAGCTTTCAGGGGGCAGCTGGAAACACCATATATTTT.

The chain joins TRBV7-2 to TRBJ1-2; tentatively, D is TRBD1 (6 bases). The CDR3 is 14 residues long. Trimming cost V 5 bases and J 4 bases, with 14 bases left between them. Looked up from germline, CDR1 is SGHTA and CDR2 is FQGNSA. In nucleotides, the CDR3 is TGTGCCAGCAGCCCCAGGACAGATCGCTATGGCTACACCTTC. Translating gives CASSPRTDRYGYTF.

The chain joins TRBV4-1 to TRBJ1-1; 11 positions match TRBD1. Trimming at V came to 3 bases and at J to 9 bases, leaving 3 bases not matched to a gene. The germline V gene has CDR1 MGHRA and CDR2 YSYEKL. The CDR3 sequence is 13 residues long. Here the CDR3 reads CASSQGQGVKAFF. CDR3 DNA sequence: TGCGCCAGCAGCCAGGGACAGGGGGTGAAAGCTTTCTTT.

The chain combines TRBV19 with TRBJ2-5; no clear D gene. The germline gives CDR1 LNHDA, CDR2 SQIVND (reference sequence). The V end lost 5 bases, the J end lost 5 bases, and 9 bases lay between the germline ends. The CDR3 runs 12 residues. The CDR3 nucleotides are TGTGCCAGTAGTTCAAGTTGGGAGACCCAGTACTTC. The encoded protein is CASSSSWETQYF.

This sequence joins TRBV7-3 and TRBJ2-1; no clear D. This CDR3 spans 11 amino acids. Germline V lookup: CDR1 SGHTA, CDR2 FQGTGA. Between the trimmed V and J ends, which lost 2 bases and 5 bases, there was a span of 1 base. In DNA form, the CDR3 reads TGTGCCAGCAGCTTAGACAATGAGCAGTTCTTC. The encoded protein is CASSLDNEQFF.

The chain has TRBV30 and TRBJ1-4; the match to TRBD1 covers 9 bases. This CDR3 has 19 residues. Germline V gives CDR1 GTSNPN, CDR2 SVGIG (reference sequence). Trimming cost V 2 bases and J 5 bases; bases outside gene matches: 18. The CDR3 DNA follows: TGTGCCTGGAGTCATCTAGCGGGGGCCACAGGGGGCTGGAATGAAAAACTGTTTTTT. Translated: CAWSHLAGATGGWNEKLFF.

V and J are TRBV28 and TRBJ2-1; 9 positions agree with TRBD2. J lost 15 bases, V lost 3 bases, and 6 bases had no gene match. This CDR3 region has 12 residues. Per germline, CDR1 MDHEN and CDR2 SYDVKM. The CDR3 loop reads CASSFKREVRFF. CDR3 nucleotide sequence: TGTGCCAGCAGTTTCAAGCGGGAGGTTCGGTTCTTC.

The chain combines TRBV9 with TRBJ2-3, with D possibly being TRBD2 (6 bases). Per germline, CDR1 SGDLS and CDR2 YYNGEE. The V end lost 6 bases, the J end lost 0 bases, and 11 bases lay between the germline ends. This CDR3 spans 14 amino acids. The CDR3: CASNRDSSTDTQYF. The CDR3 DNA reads TGTGCCAGCAACCGGGACTCTAGCACAGATACGCAGTATTTT.

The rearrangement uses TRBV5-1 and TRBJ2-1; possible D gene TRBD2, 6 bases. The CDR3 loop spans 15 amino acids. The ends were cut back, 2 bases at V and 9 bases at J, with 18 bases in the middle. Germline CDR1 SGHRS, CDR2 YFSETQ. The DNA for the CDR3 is TGCGCCAGCAGCTTCAGAGCCCAGGAGGGGCGTGAGCAGTTCTTC. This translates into CASSFRAQEGREQFF.

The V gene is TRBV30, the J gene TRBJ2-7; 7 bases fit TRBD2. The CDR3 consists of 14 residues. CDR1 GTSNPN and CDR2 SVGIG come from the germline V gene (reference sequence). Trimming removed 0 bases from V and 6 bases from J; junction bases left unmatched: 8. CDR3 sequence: CAWSVTGLAVEQYF. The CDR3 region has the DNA TGTGCCTGGAGTGTAACGGGGCTAGCGGTCGAGCAGTACTTC.

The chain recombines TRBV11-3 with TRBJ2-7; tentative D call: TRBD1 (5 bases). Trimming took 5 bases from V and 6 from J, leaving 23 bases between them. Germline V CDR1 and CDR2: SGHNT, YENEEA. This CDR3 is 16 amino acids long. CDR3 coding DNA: TGTGCCAGCAGCCGAATCGTGGTTGCAGGACAAGGCGAGCAGTACTTC. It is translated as CASSRIVVAGQGEQYF.

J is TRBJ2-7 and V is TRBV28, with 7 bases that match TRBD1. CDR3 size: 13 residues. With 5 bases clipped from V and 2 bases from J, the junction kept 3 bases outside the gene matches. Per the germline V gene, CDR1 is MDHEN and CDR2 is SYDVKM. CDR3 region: CASSPGQTYEQYF. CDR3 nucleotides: TGTGCCAGCAGTCCGGGACAGACCTACGAGCAGTACTTC.